The 30 T cell receptor beta chains in this list originate from one sample, sequenced in a study of blood T cells in healthy people across ages. A second PCR of about 7 to 12 cycles used a sample-barcoded 5' primer and a J-beta primer mix. TCRdb redid the calling of the 5' RACE reads with MiXCR, one entry per CDR3 protein. This repertoire shows 1.5 million to 1.8 million distinct CDR3 sequences, approximately 42% found once; its top ten account for about 3.8%. Sequenced sample: blood. The receptors shown here come from a woman aged 18-29 years in good health.

This clonotype appeared a few times. The CDR3 sequence is CASSQDPTGLGNTIYF. The CDR3, as DNA: TGCGCCAGCAGCCAAGACCCGACAGGCTTAGGAAACACCATATATTTT. The chain links TRBV4-1 to TRBJ1-3, with D perhaps TRBD1 (6 bases). The CDR3 has 16 amino acids. The germline CDR1 and CDR2 sequences are MGHRA and YSYEKL. Trimming cost V 0 bases and J 4 bases, with 13 bases left between them.

Regarding this clonotype: Possible read error: a much larger clone is one base away. V usage is TRBV6-5 and J usage is TRBJ2-7, with TRBD2 identical over 13 bases. CDR1 and CDR2 from the germline V gene are MNHEY and SVGAGI. The CDR3 consists of 15 residues. The J segment lost 4 bases and the V segment lost 2 bases, leaving 2 bases of the junction unmatched. CDR3 amino acids: CASSYTTSGGYEQYF. The CDR3 bases are TGTGCCAGCAGTTACACGACTAGCGGGGGGTACGAGCAGTACTTC.

In this sample, this clonotype turned up a few times. The chain joins TRBV13 to TRBJ2-4, with 14 bases lining up with TRBD2. The CDR3 is made up of 18 amino acids. Germline V gives CDR1 PRHDT, CDR2 FYEKMQ (reference sequence). Trimming removed 5 bases from V and 3 bases from J; junction bases left unmatched: 9. The CDR3: CASSLLTSGRAGKNIQYF. For the CDR3, the DNA is TGTGCCAGCAGCCTCCTGACTAGCGGGAGGGCTGGCAAAAACATTCAGTACTTC.

The rearrangement uses TRBV12-5 and TRBJ1-5, with 7 bases lining up with TRBD1. The germline CDR1 and CDR2 sequences are LGHNT and FRNRAP. The CDR3 contains 15 residues. Germline trimming cut 4 bases from V and 2 bases from J; bases unmatched to any gene: 5. The CDR3 DNA reads TGTGCTAGTGGTTGGGTAGGACAGGGCAATCAGCCCCAGCATTTT. Its protein product is CASGWVGQGNQPQHF.

On this clonotype itself: A junction end diverges from the germline sequence, so it may reflect a read error. The gene calls are TRBV7-9 and TRBJ1-1; D might be TRBD1 (5 bases). Per the germline V gene, CDR1 is SEHNR and CDR2 is FQNEAQ (reference sequence). The CDR3 length is 15 residues. In DNA form, the CDR3 reads TGTGCCAGCAGCTTAGGGGCAGGGTTTTTCACTGAAGCTTCCTTT. Translating it yields CASSLGAGFFTEASF.

This sequence joins TRBV6-5 and TRBJ2-1; D possibly corresponds to TRBD1 (5 bases). The CDR3 has 13 residues. Trimming stripped 1 base from V and 5 bases from J, with 6 bases between. The germline CDR1 and CDR2 sequences are MNHEY and SVGAGI. The CDR3 sequence: CASSYLTDNEQFF. CDR3 nucleotide sequence: TGTGCCAGCAGTTACTTGACAGACAATGAGCAGTTCTTC.

The chain carries TRBV20-1 and TRBJ1-4; no definite D call. Trimming stripped 3 bases from V and 11 bases from J, with 13 bases between. Germline CDR1 and CDR2: DFQATT and SNEGSKA (reference sequence). The CDR3 has 12 residues. This CDR3 is CSASAPPGKLFF. In DNA, the CDR3 is TGCAGTGCTAGCGCTCCTCCGGGGAAACTGTTTTTT.

In this sample, this clonotype turned up many times. J is TRBJ2-3 and V is TRBV12-3 or TRBV12-4; D gene unclear. The CDR3 runs 13 residues. V was clipped by 5 bases and J by 1 base, with 7 bases between them. The CDR3 sequence is CASSPKGTDTQYF. The CDR3 bases are TGTGCCAGCAGTCCGAAGGGCACAGATACGCAGTATTTT.

This sequence joins TRBV20-1 and TRBJ2-4; the D gene is possibly TRBD1 (5 bases). TRBJ2-7 matches the DNA end more closely, so the J call is doubtful. Germline V gene sequence: CDR1 DFQATT, CDR2 SNEGSKA (reference sequence). The CDR3 has 14 amino acids. The CDR3 loop is CSARDARATYEQYF. The CDR3 DNA reads as TGCAGTGCTAGAGATGCCAGGGCAACCTACGAGCAGTACTTC.

This clonotype was recorded once. The chain carries TRBV9 and TRBJ2-7; 7 bases align to TRBD2. V was clipped by 7 bases and J by 9 bases; unmatched bases: 13. In germline, CDR1 is SGDLS, CDR2 YYNGEE. The CDR3 covers 13 residues. The CDR3 coding sequence is TGTGCCAGCCTAAGAGGGAGGGCCCACGGGCAGTACTTC. It yields the protein CASLRGRAHGQYF. Based on the CDR3 plus reference TRBV9 and TRBJ2-7, the full variable domain is DSGVTQTPKHLITATGQRVTLRCSPRSGDLSVYWYQQSLDQGLQFLIQYYNGEERAKGNILERFSAQQFPDLHSELNLSSLELGDSALYFCASLRGRAHGQYFGPGTRLTVT.

V and J are TRBV27 and TRBJ2-1; the D gene is possibly TRBD1 (5 bases). The length of the CDR3 is 11 residues. Germline-derived CDR1 and CDR2 are MNHEY and SMNVEV (reference sequence). V dropped 7 bases and J dropped 10 bases, with 11 bases sitting between them. In DNA, the CDR3 is TGTGCCAGCACCGGTGGGGCAGAGCAGTTCTTC. Translation gives CASTGGAEQFF.

This clonotype was found a few times. The rearrangement joins TRBV4-1 to TRBJ2-7; D is tentatively TRBD1 or TRBD2 (7 bases each). The CDR3 sequence is 16 residues long. Germline lookup yields CDR1 MGHRA and CDR2 YSYEKL. The V end lost 0 bases, the J end lost 4 bases, and 16 bases lay between the germline ends. The CDR3 reads CASSQERQGGGYEQYF. CDR3 nucleotides: TGCGCCAGCAGCCAAGAGAGACAGGGCGGGGGTTACGAGCAGTACTTC.

This clonotype turned up a few times. The chain recombines TRBV20-1 with TRBJ2-7, with 7 bases identical to TRBD1. This CDR3 has 17 residues. V shed 0 bases and J 2 bases; nucleotides not matched to a gene: 13. Germline-derived CDR1 and CDR2 are DFQATT and SNEGSKA (reference sequence). CDR3 DNA sequence: TGCAGTGCTAGAGATAGAAGGCGTCATGGGACAGCCTACGAGCAGTACTTC. Amino acid sequence: CSARDRRRHGTAYEQYF.

The rearrangement links TRBV4-3 to TRBJ2-4, with D possibly called TRBD1 or TRBD2 (6 bases each). Germline CDR1 is LGHNA and CDR2 is YSLEER. Trimming took off 0 bases at V and 0 bases at J, with 12 bases between the two ends. The CDR3 covers 17 residues. CDR3 bases: TGCGCCAGCAGCCAAGAGGGGGCGGGGCTAGCCAAAAACATTCAGTACTTC. It yields the protein CASSQEGAGLAKNIQYF.

This CDR3 reads CATRARGGSNEQFF. The DNA of the CDR3 is TGTGCCACCAGAGCTCGGGGGGGATCAAATGAGCAGTTCTTC. The chain carries TRBV24-1 and TRBJ2-1, with TRBD2 identical over 8 bases. The CDR3 has 14 amino acids. The trim removed 7 bases at V and 7 bases at J, leaving 8 bases unmatched. Looked up from germline, CDR1 is KGHDR and CDR2 is SFDVKD.

This clonotype was observed a handful of times. The V call is TRBV12-3 or TRBV12-4, the J call TRBJ2-5, with D possibly TRBD1 on 6 matching bases. With 6 bases removed from V and 1 base from J, the gap between germline ends came to 15 bases. The CDR3 is 15 residues long. DNA of the CDR3: TGTGCCAGCAGGAGCTTAACAGGGTTCCAAGAGACCCAGTACTTC. It translates to CASRSLTGFQETQYF.

The chain is built from TRBV20-1 and TRBJ2-1; D is ambiguous. The CDR3 runs to 14 residues. CDR1 DFQATT and CDR2 SNEGSKA come from the germline V gene (reference sequence). The germline V and J ends were trimmed by 5 bases and 7 bases, with 18 bases remaining between them. The CDR3 DNA is TGCAGTGCTCCAAGTAAAAGACTCCTAAATGAGCAGTTCTTC. Protein: CSAPSKRLLNEQFF.

V and J are TRBV19 and TRBJ2-1; the D gene is possibly TRBD2 (5 bases). Germline-derived CDR1 and CDR2 are LNHDA and SQIVND (reference sequence). The V end lost 3 bases, the J end lost 2 bases, and 11 bases lay between the germline ends. This CDR3 region has 15 residues. The CDR3 is CASSMNGGPYNEQFF. CDR3 in DNA: TGTGCCAGTAGTATGAACGGCGGGCCCTACAATGAGCAGTTCTTC.

V gene TRBV5-1 combines with J gene TRBJ2-3; 9 positions agree with TRBD2. Germline V gives CDR1 SGHRS, CDR2 YFSETQ. This CDR3 has 15 residues. Losses at the gene ends were 5 bases for V and 0 bases for J; bases not matched to a gene: 4. CDR3: CASRFLAGSTDTQYF. CDR3 DNA: TGCGCCAGCAGATTCCTAGCGGGGAGCACAGATACGCAGTATTTT.

To note about this clonotype: One end of the junction varies from germline; a read error may be responsible. The genes are TRBV7-3 and TRBJ1-1, with D unclear. This CDR3 spans 13 amino acids. The germline CDR1 and CDR2 sequences are SGHTA and FQGTGA. The DNA of the CDR3 is TGTGCCGGCAGCACTTACAGGAACACTGAAGCTTTCTTT. Its translation is CAGSTYRNTEAFF.

This sequence joins TRBV7-2 and TRBJ2-3, with TRBD2 matching over 12 bases. In germline, CDR1 is SGHTA, CDR2 FQGNSA. This CDR3 has 18 residues. V shed 5 bases, J shed 2 bases, and the junction held 11 bases outside the gene matches. Here the CDR3 reads CASSPTPSGRANTDTQYF. CDR3 sequence (DNA): TGTGCCAGCAGCCCGACGCCTAGCGGGAGGGCCAACACAGATACGCAGTATTTT.

A few counts support this clonotype. This sequence joins TRBV7-6 and TRBJ2-7; 8 nucleotides agree with TRBD2. V was pared by 4 bases and J by 9 bases, with 14 bases of the junction left unmatched. The CDR3 contains 15 residues. Germline loops: CDR1 SGHVS, CDR2 FNYEAQ. This chain's CDR3 is CASSSSPLERGSQYF. The CDR3 bases are TGTGCCAGCAGCTCCTCCCCACTTGAGCGGGGGTCGCAGTACTTC.

A few counts support this clonotype. J is TRBJ2-1 and V is TRBV3-1; 9 nucleotides agree with TRBD2. The J segment lost 10 bases and the V segment lost 3 bases, leaving 4 bases of the junction unmatched. The CDR3 runs to 13 residues. Germline CDR1 reads LGHDT; CDR2 reads YNNKEL (reference sequence). This CDR3 is CASSQTGLAEQFF. The DNA of the CDR3 is TGTGCCAGCAGCCAGACAGGACTAGCGGAGCAGTTCTTC.

The J gene is TRBJ2-5, the V gene TRBV5-1, with D perhaps TRBD2 (6 bases). The CDR3 sequence is 15 residues long. V was clipped by 4 bases and J by 0 bases, with 13 bases between them. Germline assignment: CDR1 SGHRS and CDR2 YFSETQ. The CDR3 bases are TGCGCCAGCAGCCGGGAGCGCTCTTACCAAGAGACCCAGTACTTC. Translating gives CASSRERSYQETQYF.

This clonotype was observed at least ten times. The chain carries TRBV10-3 and TRBJ2-3, with D possibly called TRBD1 or TRBD2 (5 bases each). The CDR3 is 15 amino acids. V dropped 2 bases and J dropped 1 base, with 10 bases sitting between them. From germline, CDR1 is ENHRY and CDR2 SYGVKD. The CDR3 region is CAISERGPRTDTQYF. For the CDR3, the DNA is TGTGCCATCAGTGAGCGGGGACCCCGCACAGATACGCAGTATTTT.

This clonotype was found a few times. V usage is TRBV7-2 and J usage is TRBJ1-2; D not certain. V was pared by 5 bases and J by 10 bases, with 14 bases between. Germline assignment: CDR1 SGHTA and CDR2 FQGNSA. The CDR3 extends over 12 amino acids. The CDR3 DNA sequence: TGTGCCAGCAGCCCCTCGACTAGTGCCTACACCTTC. Its translation: CASSPSTSAYTF.

The rearrangement joins TRBV6-5 to TRBJ2-7; D possibly corresponds to TRBD2 (6 bases). The CDR3 runs to 14 residues. Trimming removed 6 bases at V and 5 bases at J, with 17 bases between. The germline CDR1 and CDR2 sequences are MNHEY and SVGAGI. The CDR3 DNA reads TGTGCCAGCAGCCTTGGAGGGGTAGTCGACGAGCAGTACTTC. It specifies CASSLGGVVDEQYF.

In its sample, this clonotype was seen a few times. The genes are TRBV12-3 or TRBV12-4 and TRBJ1-1, with D hard to call. The CDR3 sequence is 11 residues long. Between the trimmed V and J ends, which lost 9 bases and 1 base, there was a span of 6 bases. CDR3 sequence: CASLANTEAFF. Here the CDR3 DNA reads TGTGCCAGTTTGGCGAACACTGAAGCTTTCTTT.

The V call is TRBV7-2, the J call TRBJ1-4; D not resolved. Germline V lookup: CDR1 SGHTA, CDR2 FQGNSA. V was pared by 2 bases and J by 1 base, with 17 bases between. CDR3 length: 18 residues. The CDR3 nucleotides are TGTGCCAGCAGCTTATTCGTTAGTGCCGGGATAACTAATGAAAAACTGTTTTTT. It codes for CASSLFVSAGITNEKLFF. The variable domain in full, completed from reference TRBV7-2 and TRBJ1-4, reads GAGVSQSPSNKVTEKGKDVELRCDPISGHTALYWYRQSLGQGLEFLIYFQGNSAPDKSGLPSDRFSAERTGGSVSTLTIQRTQQEDSAVYLCASSLFVSAGITNEKLFFGSGTQLSVL.

V is TRBV30 and J is TRBJ2-3, with a tentative D call TRBD1 (6 bases). In germline, CDR1 is GTSNPN, CDR2 SVGIG (reference sequence). The CDR3 has 12 amino acids. V was cut by 0 bases and J by 5 bases, with 6 bases left in between. This chain's CDR3 is CAWSVRGDTQYF. In DNA, the CDR3 is TGTGCCTGGAGTGTCAGGGGAGATACGCAGTATTTT.